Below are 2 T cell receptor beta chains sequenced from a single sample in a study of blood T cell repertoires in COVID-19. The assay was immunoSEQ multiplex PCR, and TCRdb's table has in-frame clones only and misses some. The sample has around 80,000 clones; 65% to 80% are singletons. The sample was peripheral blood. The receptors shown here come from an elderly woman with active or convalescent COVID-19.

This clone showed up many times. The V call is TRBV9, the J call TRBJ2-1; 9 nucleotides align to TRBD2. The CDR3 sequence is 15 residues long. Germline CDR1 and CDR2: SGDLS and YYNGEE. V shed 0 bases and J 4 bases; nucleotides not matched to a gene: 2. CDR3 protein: CASSVETSGYNEQFF. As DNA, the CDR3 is TGTGCCAGCAGCGTAGAAACTAGCGGGTACAATGAGCAGTTCTTC.

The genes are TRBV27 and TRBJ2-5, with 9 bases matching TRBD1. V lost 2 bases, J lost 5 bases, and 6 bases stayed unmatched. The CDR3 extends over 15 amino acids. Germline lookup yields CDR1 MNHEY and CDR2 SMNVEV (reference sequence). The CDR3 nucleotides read TGTGCCAGCAGTTTAGGTGGGACAGGGCAGGAGACCCAGTACTTC. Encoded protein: CASSLGGTGQETQYF.